This T cell receptor beta chain was obtained from a study of cytomegalovirus exposure and HLA in healthy donors. Study outcomes and limitations: It was about 180 TCR beta chains that were listed as cytomegalovirus-associated. Relative to equally common others, HLA-associated TCR beta chains showed greater clonal expansion in a later analysis. According to an earlier analysis, most TCR beta V segments yielded productive rearrangements about 87% or about 30% of the time.

V trimming: 4 bases; J trimming: 3 bases; junction bases outside the gene matches: 9. CDR1 is SQVTM, CDR2 ANQGSEA, per germline. CDR3 size: 15 residues. The PCR employed 60 Vbeta primers together with 13 Jbeta primers. Original processing notes: It was a later analysis that counted 83 million or so unique TCR beta chains, of which 9 million to 13 million were shared. The table came from immunoSEQ multiplex PCR; TCRdb's copy has only in-frame clones and leaves some out. V and J calls and clone size are as listed in that table; D and trimming were resolved from the DNA. The profile covers some 140,000 clones, with roughly 79% appearing a single time and around 1.5% taken by the ten largest. A remark on this clone: The antigen is unknown.

The sequence came from a woman aged 40 to 50 in good health and CMV-seronegative. The sequencing input was PBMCs. This rearrangement joins TRBV29-1 to TRBJ1-1; 9 bases line up with TRBD1. CDR3 amino acids: CSVGPGTGRHTEAFF. The CDR3 DNA is TGCAGCGTTGGACCAGGGACAGGGAGGCACACTGAAGCTTTCTTT. The full variable domain, with the rest looked up from reference TRBV29-1 and TRBJ1-1, is SAVISQKPSRDICQRGTSLTIQCQVDSQVTMMFWYRQQPGQSLTLIATANQGSEATYESGFVIDKFPISRPNLTFSTLTVSNMSPEDSSIYLCSVGPGTGRHTEAFFGQGTRLTVV.